This TCR beta chain originates from a study of regulatory T cells in long-lasting Graves disease. Study observations and caveats: TRBV28 was favored in persistent disease, as were TRBJ1-2 and TRBJ2-5.

Through Arm-PCR of CDR3 regions and iRepertoire HTBI primers, TCR beta libraries were built. TCRdb used MiXCR to reprocess the multiplex PCR reads, holding one entry per CDR3 protein. This sample has under 450,000 distinct CDR3 sequences; around 22% occur once, and the top ten carry around 26%. Note on this clonotype: Its antigen is not identified.

Per germline, CDR1 MNHEY and CDR2 SVGAGI. V gave up 4 bases and J gave up 3 bases, with 13 bases separating them. CDR3 length equals 14 residues. The time point: persistent/refractory GD, antithyroid drugs over 5 years with positive TRAb. Researchers made the TCR library from RNA that was extracted from PBMCs. From each patient, around 9 milliliters of peripheral blood was drawn and collected into an EDTA anticoagulant tube. The sequence was collected from a female donor with Graves disease. V gene TRBV6-5 combines with J gene TRBJ2-7; D might be TRBD2 (5 bases). The sequencing here drew on peripheral blood mononuclear cells (PBMCs), taken when the disease was refractory, from a patient treated with antithyroid drugs. In DNA form, the CDR3 reads TGTGCCAGCAGTTCCAAGAAGAGCGGCTACGAGCAGTACTTC. This sequence encodes CASSSKKSGYEQYF.